This is a list of T cell receptor beta chains from one sample in a study of blood T cell repertoires in COVID-19. The assay was immunoSEQ multiplex PCR, and TCRdb's table has in-frame clones only and misses some. The table lists over 300,000 clones, about 90% of them singletons, with around 1.3% in the top ten. The sequenced sample was peripheral blood. The origin of the receptors is a middle-aged man with acute or convalescent COVID-19. Both conserved end residues are part of each CDR3. Rows give clone size only sometimes, using once, few, many, or a class for an expanded clone.

V	size	J	CDR3
TRBV9	.	TRBJ2-1	CASSPRLAGGYNEQFF
TRBV28	.	TRBJ2-7	CASSLSRGLRYEQYF
TRBV11-1	.	TRBJ2-1	CASSLGTAYNEQFF
TRBV5-1	.	TRBJ1-6	CASSFTEGPQGSPLHF
TRBV28	.	TRBJ2-5	CASRQGGTQETQYF
TRBV9	.	TRBJ2-3	CASSVGGTSETDTQYF
TRBV11-2	.	TRBJ2-7	CASSFFGTGTYEQYF
TRBV19	.	TRBJ2-1	CASSMGLAILSEQFF
TRBV25-1	.	TRBJ2-3	CASSGWEGTDTQYF
TRBV28	.	TRBJ2-1	CASSLGDNEQFF
TRBV5-5	.	TRBJ2-5	CASIMTAQETQYF
TRBV4-1	.	TRBJ2-1	CASSQVEGNNEQFF
TRBV4-1	.	TRBJ1-5	CASSQPTGYSNQPQHF
TRBV6-6	once	TRBJ1-5	CASKGGGDFNQPQHF
TRBV5-1	.	TRBJ2-7	CASSLSGGAYEQYF
TRBV27	.	TRBJ1-2	CASSLGPGSGDGYTF
TRBV5-1	.	TRBJ2-5	CASSLLPSVLRETQYF
TRBV7-9	.	TRBJ1-2	CASSLLAGGYGYTF
TRBV5-4	.	TRBJ2-1	CASSLINSGDEQFF
TRBV5-1	few	TRBJ1-1	CASSRTGQGMNTEAFF
TRBV18	.	TRBJ1-3	CASSLRTGPSGNTIYF
TRBV12-3/TRBV12-4	few	TRBJ1-2	CASRIGTGDYTF
TRBV12-5	.	TRBJ2-1	CASGLYNEQFF
TRBV14	.	TRBJ1-6	CASSQDWTATSPLHF
TRBV5-4	.	TRBJ1-1	CASSLGNSAEAFF
TRBV6-5	.	TRBJ2-1	CASTTGRRGVVQFF
TRBV19	.	TRBJ2-3	CASSTTGVGDTQYF
TRBV9	.	TRBJ2-5	CASTPRGRYQETQYF
TRBV28	few	TRBJ2-4	CASWTSGFNIQYF
TRBV28	once	TRBJ1-5	CASSFQGLNNQPQHF
TRBV6-2/TRBV6-3	.	TRBJ2-2	CASSWDYGGEANTGELFF
TRBV24-1	.	TRBJ1-2	CATSDEQGYGYTF
TRBV7-3	.	TRBJ2-7	CASSPSKGVGEQYF
TRBV19	.	TRBJ1-2	CASSSNNYGYTF
TRBV7-3	once	TRBJ2-7	CASSLATAYEQYF
TRBV6-2/TRBV6-3	.	TRBJ1-1	CASSRGGGRDTEAFF
TRBV4-1	.	TRBJ2-2	CASSRGGQGTVTTGELFF
TRBV18	.	TRBJ1-5	CASSLGQGTSNQPQHF